Listed here are 9 T cell receptor beta chains from one sample, sequenced in a study of early T cells in non-severe SARS-CoV-2 infection. In TCRdb, the 5' RACE reads were re-called with MiXCR into one record per CDR3 protein. The sample carries about 35,000 distinct CDR3 sequences, roughly 6% recorded once. Sequences were obtained from whole blood. These receptors were obtained from an adult who was a healthcare worker with PCR-confirmed SARS-CoV-2 infection or an uninfected control (not recorded which).

This clonotype was counted ten times or more. J is TRBJ1-1 and V is TRBV3-1, with D unresolved. V shed 0 bases and J shed 6 bases, with 20 bases lying between them. Germline CDR1 is LGHDT and CDR2 is YNNKEL (reference sequence). There are 17 residues in the CDR3. CDR3 nucleotide sequence: TGTGCCAGCAGCCAAGATCGCTCCGGACCATCCCCCGCTGAAGCTTTCTTT. Translating gives CASSQDRSGPSPAEAFF.

Comment on this clonotype: This could be a read error, since a much larger clone is one nucleotide away. The DNA of the CDR3 is TGTGCCAGCAGCCCCCTCACTAGCGGAGCCATCGAGCAGTACTTC. Translating it yields CASSPLTSGAIEQYF. The rearrangement uses TRBV3-1 and TRBJ2-7, with 8 bases that match TRBD2. V gave up 4 bases and J gave up 6 bases; unmatched junction bases: 11. Per the germline V gene, CDR1 is LGHDT and CDR2 is YNNKEL (reference sequence). This CDR3 region has 15 residues.

The chain uses TRBV28 and TRBJ2-3; D is perhaps TRBD2 (5 bases). The CDR3 covers 12 residues. V lost 5 bases and J 7 bases, leaving 10 bases between the germline ends. Germline CDR1 MDHEN, CDR2 SYDVKM. The CDR3 loop is CASSPGVNTQYF. The DNA of the CDR3 is TGTGCCAGCAGTCCCGGGGTAAATACGCAGTATTTT.

The V gene is TRBV30, the J gene TRBJ2-6; D remains ambiguous. Germline V CDR1 and CDR2: GTSNPN, SVGIG (reference sequence). The ends were cut back, 4 bases at V and 1 base at J, with 5 bases in the middle. The CDR3 consists of 13 residues. The DNA of the CDR3 is TGTGCCTGGAAGGTGTCTGGGGCCAACGTCCTGACTTTC. The encoded protein is CAWKVSGANVLTF.

In this sample, this clonotype turned up a few times. The gene calls are TRBV18 and TRBJ1-1, with D unclear. Germline CDR1 reads KGHSH; CDR2 reads LQKENI. This CDR3 is built from 15 residues. V gave up 3 bases and J gave up 0 bases, with 11 bases separating them. CDR3: CASSPLADMNTEAFF. DNA for the CDR3: TGTGCCAGCTCACCTTTGGCGGATATGAACACTGAAGCTTTCTTT.

Only a few counts were recorded for this clonotype. This chain joins TRBV20-1 and TRBJ2-1; no reliable D call. The CDR3 has 13 amino acids. Deletions cut 2 bases from V and 13 bases from J, with 18 bases between. The germline CDR1 and CDR2 sequences are DFQATT and SNEGSKA (reference sequence). CDR3 protein: CSARQQIGSHQFF. The CDR3 nucleotides read TGCAGTGCTAGACAGCAAATCGGCAGCCATCAGTTCTTC.

The table lists this clonotype with many counts. This rearrangement joins TRBV28 to TRBJ2-5; 10 bases line up with TRBD2. This CDR3 has 17 amino acids. With 6 bases clipped from V and 5 bases from J, the junction kept 15 bases outside the gene matches. CDR1 MDHEN and CDR2 SYDVKM come from the germline V gene. This CDR3 reads CASRTRGAGGPRETQYF. For the CDR3, the DNA is TGTGCCAGCAGAACCCGGGGAGCGGGAGGGCCCAGGGAGACCCAGTACTTC.

The chain couples TRBV6-2 or TRBV6-3 to TRBJ2-1; the D gene is possibly TRBD2 (5 bases). Germline V lookup: CDR1 MNHEY, CDR2 SVGEGT. The CDR3 length is 15 residues. Trimming stripped 9 bases from V and 10 bases from J, with 25 bases between. CDR3 sequence: CARLAIGSRMNEQFF. In DNA form, the CDR3 reads TGTGCCAGATTAGCGATAGGGAGCAGGATGAACGAGCAGTTCTTC.

This chain connects TRBV20-1 to TRBJ1-1; D remains ambiguous. This CDR3 contains 13 residues. V dropped 8 bases and J dropped 0 bases, with 13 bases sitting between them. The germline V gene encodes CDR1 DFQATT and CDR2 SNEGSKA (reference sequence). CDR3 in amino acids: CSSPTGMNTEAFF. The CDR3 region has the DNA TGCAGTTCTCCCACCGGGATGAACACTGAAGCTTTCTTT.